The 22 T cell receptor beta chains given below trace back to one sample, sequenced in a study of control samples from healthy donors and cancer patients. Profiling relied on immunoSEQ multiplex PCR, and the TCRdb table lists in-frame clones only, not all of them. Of about 110,000 clones listed, 83% were seen once; the top ten hold less than 15%. The sequencing sample was made of blood. All receptors come from a woman aged 50 to 60 in good health.

The V gene is TRBV6-5, the J gene TRBJ1-1; no clear D. CDR1 is MNHEY, CDR2 SVGAGI, per germline. V lost 5 bases and J lost 3, with 10 bases in between. The CDR3 is 13 amino acids. The CDR3: CASSRVFDTEAFF. The CDR3 DNA reads as TGTGCCAGCAGTCGTGTTTTTGACACTGAAGCTTTCTTT.

The CDR3 DNA reads TGTGCCAGCAGTTTGCAATACGAGCAGTACTTC. It is translated as CASSLQYEQYF. The chain employs TRBV12-3 or TRBV12-4 and TRBJ2-7; no reliable D call. V dropped 3 bases and J dropped 4 bases, with 4 bases sitting between them. This CDR3 comprises 11 residues.

This chain connects TRBV2 to TRBJ2-1; TRBD2 aligns across 9 bases. This CDR3 region has 13 residues. The V segment lost 11 bases and the J segment 5 bases; nucleotides outside the gene matches: 7. CDR1 is SNHLY and CDR2 is FYNNEI in the germline V gene. In DNA form, the CDR3 reads TGTGCCTCAAGGACTAGCGCCCACAATGAGCAGTTCTTC. Encoded protein: CASRTSAHNEQFF.

The chain joins TRBV2 to TRBJ2-6; 13 positions match TRBD2. V dropped 4 bases and J dropped 1; count of bases not matched to a gene: 1. This CDR3 contains 17 residues. The germline gives CDR1 SNHLY, CDR2 FYNNEI. The CDR3: CASSATSGRSGANVLTF. DNA of the CDR3: TGTGCCAGCAGTGCGACTAGCGGGAGGTCTGGGGCCAACGTCCTGACTTTC.

The chain combines TRBV2 with TRBJ2-1, with D uncertain. The V gene's germline CDR1 is SNHLY and CDR2 FYNNEI. V lost 6 bases and J 5 bases, leaving 11 bases between the germline ends. The CDR3 sequence is 13 residues long. The CDR3: CASSLSSNNEQFF. The CDR3 DNA is TGTGCCAGCAGCCTTTCCAGCAACAATGAGCAGTTCTTC.

The rearrangement uses TRBV6-5 and TRBJ1-5; D is possibly TRBD1 (5 bases). The ends were cut back, 6 bases at V and 3 bases at J, with 9 bases in the middle. Per the germline V gene, CDR1 is MNHEY and CDR2 is SVGAGI. The CDR3 spans 13 residues. CDR3 protein: CASRRQYNQPQHF. In DNA, the CDR3 is TGTGCCAGCAGGAGACAGTACAATCAGCCCCAGCATTTT.

The chain carries TRBV28 and TRBJ2-1; TRBD2 aligns across 11 bases. The V gene end was trimmed by 6 bases and the J gene end by 4 bases; junction bases not matched to a gene: 5. Germline CDR1 MDHEN, CDR2 SYDVKM. The length of the CDR3 is 15 residues. The CDR3 protein is CASSTSGGRYNEQFF. CDR3 in DNA: TGTGCCAGCAGCACTAGCGGGGGTCGGTACAATGAGCAGTTCTTC.

This clone came up a few times. The chain links TRBV24-1 to TRBJ1-2; no reliable D call. The V gene lost 4 bases and the J gene lost 6 bases, with 8 bases spanning the gap. Germline assignment: CDR1 KGHDR and CDR2 SFDVKD. The length of the CDR3 is 12 residues. CDR3 in amino acids: CATSDRYNGYTF. In DNA form, the CDR3 reads TGTGCCACCAGTGACAGGTACAATGGCTACACCTTC.

The chain recombines TRBV6-2 or TRBV6-3 with TRBJ1-2, with D unclear. Germline V gives CDR1 MNHEY, CDR2 SVGEGT. V lost 2 bases and J 2 bases, leaving 9 bases between the germline ends. This CDR3 is 14 amino acids long. The CDR3 region is CASSYVGGNYGYTF. In nucleotides, the CDR3 is TGTGCCAGCAGTTACGTGGGAGGAAACTATGGCTACACCTTC.

The chain is built from TRBV5-6 and TRBJ1-1; tentatively, D is TRBD1 (6 bases). Germline-derived CDR1 and CDR2 are SGHDT and YYEEEE. The ends were cut back, 4 bases at V and 1 base at J, with 11 bases in the middle. The CDR3 sequence is 14 residues long. As DNA, the CDR3 is TGTGCCAGCAGCAAGGGGGGAAGGAACACTGAAGCTTTCTTT. Encoded protein: CASSKGGRNTEAFF.

This chain uses TRBV3-1 (or the pseudogene TRBV3-2) with TRBJ1-4; 9 positions agree with TRBD1. The V and J ends lost 4 bases and 7 bases, in that order; junction bases with no gene match: 7. Germline V lookup: CDR1 LGHDT, CDR2 YNNKEL (reference sequence). CDR3 length equals 15 residues. The CDR3 protein is CASSPGGQGIEKLFF. The CDR3 DNA reads TGTGCCAGCAGCCCCGGGGGACAGGGAATTGAAAAACTGTTTTTT.

This sequence joins TRBV3-1 (or the pseudogene TRBV3-2) and TRBJ2-5, with 11 bases fitting TRBD2. V shed 6 bases, J shed 5 bases, and the junction held 8 bases outside the gene matches. The CDR3 is made up of 15 amino acids. The germline CDR1 and CDR2 sequences are LGHDT and YNNKEL (reference sequence). The chain's CDR3 is CASRLAGGLRETQYF. CDR3 DNA: TGTGCCAGCAGGTTAGCGGGAGGGTTAAGGGAGACCCAGTACTTC.

The chain is built from TRBV19 and TRBJ1-5; D is possibly TRBD1 (5 bases). In germline, CDR1 is LNHDA, CDR2 SQIVND (reference sequence). CDR3 length: 19 amino acids. Trimming cost V 2 bases and J 0 bases, with 20 bases left between them. CDR3 nucleotides: TGTGCCAGTAGTATATTGTTCAGGGAGGGCCTTTATAGCAATCAGCCCCAGCATTTT. It yields the protein CASSILFREGLYSNQPQHF.

V usage is TRBV24-1 and J usage is TRBJ2-2; D is uncertain. The V end was cut by 1 base, the J end by 6 bases, with 8 bases between. This CDR3 contains 14 residues. Per the germline V gene, CDR1 is KGHDR and CDR2 is SFDVKD. CDR3 sequence reads: CATSDFGYSGELFF. Written as DNA, the CDR3 is TGTGCCACCAGTGATTTTGGATATTCCGGGGAGCTGTTTTTT.

This clone was seen a few times. J is TRBJ1-2 and V is TRBV5-4; no definite D call. The CDR3 is 13 residues long. Germline CDR1 is SGHNT and CDR2 is YYREEE (reference sequence). V was clipped by 0 bases and J by 12 bases, with 15 bases between them. The CDR3 protein is CASSLVAGRLDTF. CDR3 DNA: TGTGCCAGCAGCTTGGTTGCGGGCAGGCTGGACACCTTC.

The chain has TRBV28 and TRBJ2-7; D remains ambiguous. Trimming left V 3 bases short and J 0 bases short, with 12 bases between. Looked up from germline, CDR1 is MDHEN and CDR2 is SYDVKM. The length of the CDR3 is 15 residues. This CDR3 reads CASSFPSGTSYEQYF. The CDR3 DNA follows: TGTGCCAGCAGTTTCCCCAGTGGCACCTCCTACGAGCAGTACTTC.

V and J are TRBV7-9 and TRBJ2-1, with 7 bases identical to TRBD2. Germline CDR1 SEHNR, CDR2 FQNEAQ (reference sequence). CDR3 size: 16 residues. V shed 5 bases, J shed 0 bases, and the junction held 7 bases outside the gene matches. The CDR3 here is CASSPRLASSYNEQFF. In DNA, the CDR3 is TGTGCCAGCAGCCCTCGACTAGCCAGCTCCTACAATGAGCAGTTCTTC.

The V and J genes are TRBV4-3 and TRBJ1-6, with D unclear. The germline V and J ends were trimmed by 1 base and 9 bases, with 7 bases remaining between them. The germline CDR1 and CDR2 sequences are LGHNA and YSLEER. The CDR3 contains 13 residues. CDR3 coding DNA: TGCGCCAGCAGCCAAGTCGGTGGTTCACCCCTCCACTTT. The encoded protein is CASSQVGGSPLHF.

V is TRBV6-4 and J is TRBJ2-3, with D perhaps given as TRBD1 or TRBD2 (6 bases each). The ends were cut back, 2 bases at V and 5 bases at J, with 14 bases in the middle. This CDR3 comprises 15 residues. Germline assignment: CDR1 MRHNA and CDR2 SNTAGT. The DNA for the CDR3 is TGTGCCAGCAGTGACAGGGGGGCCCGGAAAGATACGCAGTATTTT. It codes for CASSDRGARKDTQYF.

The V call is TRBV28, the J call TRBJ1-5; 11 positions agree with TRBD1. From germline, CDR1 is MDHEN and CDR2 SYDVKM. The V gene end was trimmed by 10 bases and the J gene end by 6 bases; junction bases not matched to a gene: 5. This CDR3 is 13 amino acids long. CDR3 DNA sequence: TGTGCCACCCAGGACAGGGGGCGTCAGCCCCAGCATTTT. Its protein is CATQDRGRQPQHF.

J is TRBJ1-1 and V is TRBV5-4, with 7 bases aligning to TRBD1. Trimming removed 0 bases from V and 4 bases from J; junction bases left unmatched: 0. Germline V gene data show CDR1 as SGHNT and CDR2 as YYREEE (reference sequence). CDR3 length: 13 amino acids. CDR3: CASSLDRGTEAFF. In DNA form, the CDR3 reads TGTGCCAGCAGCTTGGACAGGGGCACTGAAGCTTTCTTT.

This clone appeared once. CDR3 amino acids: CASSHLDRGNEKLFF. CDR3 DNA: TGCGCCAGCAGCCACCTCGACAGGGGGAATGAAAAACTGTTTTTT. The chain uses TRBV4-3 and TRBJ1-4; 9 bases match TRBD1. CDR1 LGHNA and CDR2 YSLEER come from the germline V gene. With 3 bases clipped from V and 5 bases from J, the junction kept 4 bases outside the gene matches. The length of the CDR3 is 15 residues.